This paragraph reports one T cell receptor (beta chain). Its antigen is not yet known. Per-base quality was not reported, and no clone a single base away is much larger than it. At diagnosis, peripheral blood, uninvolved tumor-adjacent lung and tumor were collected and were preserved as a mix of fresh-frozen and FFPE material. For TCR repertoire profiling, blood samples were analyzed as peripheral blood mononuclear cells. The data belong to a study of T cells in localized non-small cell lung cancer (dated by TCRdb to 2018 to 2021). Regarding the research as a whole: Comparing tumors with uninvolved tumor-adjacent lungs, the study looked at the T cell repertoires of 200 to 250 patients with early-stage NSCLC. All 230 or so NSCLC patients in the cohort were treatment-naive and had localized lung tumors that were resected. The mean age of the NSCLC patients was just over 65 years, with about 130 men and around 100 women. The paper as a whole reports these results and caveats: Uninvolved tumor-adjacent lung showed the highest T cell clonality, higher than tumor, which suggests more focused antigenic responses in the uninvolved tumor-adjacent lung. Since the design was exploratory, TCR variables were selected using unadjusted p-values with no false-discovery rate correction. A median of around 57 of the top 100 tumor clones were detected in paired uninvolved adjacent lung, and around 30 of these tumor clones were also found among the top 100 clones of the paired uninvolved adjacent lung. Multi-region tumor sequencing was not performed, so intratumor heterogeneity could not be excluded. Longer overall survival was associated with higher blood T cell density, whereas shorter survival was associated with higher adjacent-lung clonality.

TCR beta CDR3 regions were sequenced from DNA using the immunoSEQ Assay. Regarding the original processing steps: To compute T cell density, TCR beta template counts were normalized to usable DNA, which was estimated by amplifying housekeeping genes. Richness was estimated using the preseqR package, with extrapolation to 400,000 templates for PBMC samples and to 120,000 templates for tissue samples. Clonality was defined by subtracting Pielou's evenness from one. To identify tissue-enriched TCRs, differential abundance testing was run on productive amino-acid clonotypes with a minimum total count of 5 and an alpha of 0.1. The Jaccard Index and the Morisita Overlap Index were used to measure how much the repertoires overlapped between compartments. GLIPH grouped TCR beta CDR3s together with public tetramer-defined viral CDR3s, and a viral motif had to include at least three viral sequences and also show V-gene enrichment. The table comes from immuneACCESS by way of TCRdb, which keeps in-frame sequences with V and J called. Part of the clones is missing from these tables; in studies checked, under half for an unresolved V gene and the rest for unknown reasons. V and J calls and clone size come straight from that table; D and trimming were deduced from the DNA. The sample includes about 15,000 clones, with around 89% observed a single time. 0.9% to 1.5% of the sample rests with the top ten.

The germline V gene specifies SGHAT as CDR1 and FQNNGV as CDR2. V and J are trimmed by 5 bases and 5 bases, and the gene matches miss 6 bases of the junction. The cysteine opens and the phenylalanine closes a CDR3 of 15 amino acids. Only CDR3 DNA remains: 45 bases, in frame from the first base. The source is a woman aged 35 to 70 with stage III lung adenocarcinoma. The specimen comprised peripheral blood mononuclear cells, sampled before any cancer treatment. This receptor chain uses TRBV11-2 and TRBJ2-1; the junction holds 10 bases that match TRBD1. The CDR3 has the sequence CASSLGQGPHNEQFF. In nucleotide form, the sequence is TGTGCCAGCAGCCTGGGACAGGGGCCCCACAATGAGCAGTTCTTC.